The 29 T cell receptor beta chains below come from one sample, sequenced in a study of blood T cells in healthy people across ages. Sample-barcoded 5' priming and a J-beta primer mix drove a second PCR of roughly 6 to 12 cycles. TCRdb re-called the 5' RACE reads through MiXCR, storing one row per CDR3 protein. The table records under 950,000 distinct CDR3 sequences, about a fifth of them present only once. The material sequenced was blood. The source of these receptors is a man between 65 and 80 years old in good health.

This clonotype was seen only a few times. The V and J genes are TRBV7-6 and TRBJ2-5, with TRBD2 matching 9 bases. The last part of the DNA fits TRBJ2-1 better; the J call may be wrong. Germline assignment: CDR1 SGHVS and CDR2 FNYEAQ. The CDR3 sequence is 16 residues long. The CDR3 loop reads CASSEEASGNRNEQFF. The CDR3 nucleotides are TGTGCCAGCAGCGAAGAGGCTAGCGGGAACCGGAATGAGCAGTTCTTC.

J is TRBJ2-5 and V is TRBV3-1; D perhaps matches TRBD2 (5 bases). V lost 4 bases and J 4 bases, leaving 10 bases between the germline ends. Germline V gives CDR1 LGHDT, CDR2 YNNKEL (reference sequence). The CDR3 extends over 13 amino acids. CDR3 sequence reads: CASSPRRLETQYF. The CDR3 nucleotides read TGTGCCAGCAGCCCCCGGAGGTTAGAGACCCAGTACTTC.

This clonotype was observed a handful of times. V usage is TRBV5-1 and J usage is TRBJ1-1; D is possibly TRBD1 (5 bases). Trimming pared 0 bases from V and 0 bases from J, leaving 9 bases between. Germline CDR1 reads SGHRS; CDR2 reads YFSETQ. The CDR3 extends over 15 amino acids. In nucleotides, the CDR3 is TGCGCCAGCAGCTTGGGGATGGGGGTGAACACTGAAGCTTTCTTT. Translated: CASSLGMGVNTEAFF. The whole variable domain, remainder taken from reference TRBV5-1 and TRBJ1-1, is KAGVTQTPRYLIKTRGQQVTLSCSPISGHRSVSWYQQTPGQGLQFLFEYFSETQRNKGNFPGRFSGRQFSNSRSEMNVSTLELGDSALYLCASSLGMGVNTEAFFGQGTRLTVV.

This chain links TRBV6-6 with TRBJ1-1, with TRBD1 matching over 10 bases. The CDR3 has 14 amino acids. Germline V lookup: CDR1 MNHNY, CDR2 SVGAGI (reference sequence). V was pared by 4 bases and J by 5 bases, with 4 bases of the junction left unmatched. The CDR3 loop is CASSSGTGVTEAFF. CDR3 DNA sequence: TGTGCCAGCAGTTCCGGGACAGGGGTTACTGAAGCTTTCTTT.

This clonotype was seen a few times. This rearrangement joins TRBV5-1 to TRBJ2-3; 10 bases align to TRBD2. V was pared by 2 bases and J by 3 bases, with 15 bases of the junction left unmatched. The CDR3 is 19 residues long. Germline V gene sequence: CDR1 SGHRS, CDR2 YFSETQ. The DNA of the CDR3 is TGCGCCAGCAGCTTTGGAAGCGGGGGGGCCAAAGGTGTTACAGATACGCAGTATTTT. Translated: CASSFGSGGAKGVTDTQYF. The variable domain in full, completed from reference TRBV5-1 and TRBJ2-3, reads KAGVTQTPRYLIKTRGQQVTLSCSPISGHRSVSWYQQTPGQGLQFLFEYFSETQRNKGNFPGRFSGRQFSNSRSEMNVSTLELGDSALYLCASSFGSGGAKGVTDTQYFGPGTRLTVL.

The J gene is TRBJ2-3, the V gene TRBV29-1; the D is unclear. Germline assignment: CDR1 SQVTM and CDR2 ANQGSEA. Trimming removed 1 base from V and 2 bases from J, with 1 base in between. This CDR3 has 11 amino acids. The CDR3 nucleotides read TGCAGCGTTGAAGCCACAGATACGCAGTATTTT. Protein product: CSVEATDTQYF.

This chain links TRBV7-2 with TRBJ2-3; 9 bases align to TRBD2. From germline, CDR1 is SGHTA and CDR2 FQGNSA. J gave up 3 bases and V 11 bases, and 9 bases lay outside the gene matches. The CDR3 has 14 amino acids. The chain's CDR3 is CALAGGSTTDTQYF. CDR3 DNA sequence: TGTGCCCTCGCGGGAGGGAGTACGACAGATACGCAGTATTTT.

This rearrangement joins TRBV6-6 to TRBJ1-5; D not resolved. The CDR3 length is 15 residues. Deletions cut 5 bases from V and 2 bases from J, with 13 bases between. Germline V gene sequence: CDR1 MNHNY, CDR2 SVGAGI (reference sequence). The chain's CDR3 is CASSRSGNGNQPQHF. For the CDR3, the DNA is TGTGCCAGCAGTCGGTCGGGTAATGGCAATCAGCCCCAGCATTTT.

This clonotype occurred a few times. The chain joins TRBV11-2 to TRBJ1-2, with D possibly being TRBD1 (6 bases). Germline assignment: CDR1 SGHAT and CDR2 FQNNGV. Deletions cut 5 bases from V and 4 bases from J, with 14 bases between. The CDR3 spans 14 residues. The CDR3 nucleotides read TGTGCCAGCAGCCAAGTCGCAGGGGCCTATGGCTACACCTTC. As protein: CASSQVAGAYGYTF.

This clonotype was picked up a small number of times. The chain carries TRBV20-1 and TRBJ2-3; 12 bases are shared with TRBD2. Trimming cost V 5 bases and J 1 base; bases outside gene matches: 7. Germline loops: CDR1 DFQATT, CDR2 SNEGSKA (reference sequence). CDR3 size: 16 residues. DNA for the CDR3: TGCAGTGCTGCCCTACTAGCGGGGGGCCGCACAGATACGCAGTATTTT. As protein: CSAALLAGGRTDTQYF.

This clonotype was seen many times. The V and J genes are TRBV3-1 and TRBJ2-5; TRBD1 is a possible D gene (6 bases). Germline V gene sequence: CDR1 LGHDT, CDR2 YNNKEL (reference sequence). The CDR3 runs to 12 residues. Trimming took off 10 bases at V and 2 bases at J, with 11 bases between the two ends. The CDR3 DNA is TGTGCCACCCGGACAGTTCAAGAGACCCAGTACTTC. This sequence encodes CATRTVQETQYF.

The chain employs TRBV29-1 and TRBJ1-2; 8 positions agree with TRBD1. The length of the CDR3 is 11 residues. V trimming: 6 bases; J trimming: 7 bases; junction bases outside the gene matches: 4. The V gene's germline CDR1 is SQVTM and CDR2 ANQGSEA. The CDR3 spells CSVGTGGGYTF. CDR3 DNA sequence: TGCAGCGTCGGGACAGGAGGTGGCTACACCTTC. The entire variable domain, with the rest obtained from reference TRBV29-1 and TRBJ1-2, is as follows: SAVISQKPSRDICQRGTSLTIQCQVDSQVTMMFWYRQQPGQSLTLIATANQGSEATYESGFVIDKFPISRPNLTFSTLTVSNMSPEDSSIYLCSVGTGGGYTFGSGTRLTVV.

The CDR3 coding sequence is TGCAGCGTTGGACTAGCGGGGGCCACCTACGAGCAGTACTTC. This gives the protein CSVGLAGATYEQYF. V usage is TRBV29-1 and J usage is TRBJ2-7; 12 bases match TRBD2. The CDR3 spans 14 residues. The ends lost 4 bases at V and 2 bases at J; junction bases unmatched: 3. Germline V gives CDR1 SQVTM, CDR2 ANQGSEA.

This chain joins TRBV7-9 and TRBJ2-5, with D unclear. Judging by the DNA end, TRBJ2-1 fits better; the J call may be wrong. CDR1 and CDR2 from the germline V gene are SEHNR and FQNEAQ (reference sequence). CDR3 size: 13 residues. The CDR3 DNA sequence: TGTGCCAGCAGCTCCACCGATAGAGTTCAGCAGTTCTTC. Residues: CASSSTDRVQQFF.

V and J are TRBV12-3 or TRBV12-4 and TRBJ2-1, with D perhaps matching TRBD1 (5 bases). The V end lost 8 bases, the J end lost 0 bases, and 8 bases lay between the germline ends. This CDR3 region has 13 residues. CDR3 sequence (DNA): TGTGCCAGCTCCAGGGTCTCCTACAATGAGCAGTTCTTC. Translation gives CASSRVSYNEQFF.

The chain couples TRBV12-3 or TRBV12-4 to TRBJ1-2; TRBD1 matches 7 bases. The CDR3 contains 13 residues. V shed 3 bases and J 9 bases; nucleotides not matched to a gene: 7. The CDR3 region has the DNA TGTGCCAGCAGTTTCTATACAGGGGATAGCTACACCTTC. Its protein product is CASSFYTGDSYTF.

This clonotype was seen only a few times. CDR3 nucleotides: TGCAGTGCTAGAGATCGGACTAGCGGGGGACTCAACACCGGGGAGCTGTTTTTT. Translating it yields CSARDRTSGGLNTGELFF. This chain joins TRBV20-1 and TRBJ2-2; 13 nucleotides align to TRBD2. Germline V CDR1 and CDR2: DFQATT, SNEGSKA (reference sequence). V gave up 0 bases and J gave up 2 bases; unmatched junction bases: 6. There are 18 residues in the CDR3.

This clonotype was picked up a small number of times. This sequence joins TRBV12-3 or TRBV12-4 and TRBJ2-7, with 7 bases matching TRBD2. The V and J ends lost 2 bases and 13 bases, in that order; junction bases with no gene match: 11. The CDR3 has 13 residues. The CDR3 is CASSLSEGGNIYF. The DNA of the CDR3 is TGTGCCAGCAGTTTAAGTGAGGGAGGGAACATCTACTTC.

The gene calls are TRBV3-1 and TRBJ2-7; weak D call: TRBD1 (5 bases). Deletions cut 4 bases from V and 6 bases from J, with 19 bases between. Germline assignment: CDR1 LGHDT and CDR2 YNNKEL (reference sequence). The CDR3 length is 15 residues. In nucleotides, the CDR3 is TGTGCCAGCAGCCTCGACAGATACCGAGCGATCGAGCAGTACTTC. It specifies CASSLDRYRAIEQYF.

Here the CDR3 reads CASSLLYRAVGETQYF. Here the CDR3 DNA reads TGTGCCAGCAGCTTACTATACAGGGCGGTTGGGGAGACCCAGTACTTC. The chain joins TRBV7-2 to TRBJ2-5; a possible D gene is TRBD1 (6 bases). CDR3 size: 16 residues. Germline lookup yields CDR1 SGHTA and CDR2 FQGNSA. Trimming cost V 2 bases and J 5 bases, with 18 bases left between them.

The rearrangement links TRBV7-2 to TRBJ2-1; D gene unclear. The CDR3 has 14 residues. Germline CDR1 is SGHTA and CDR2 is FQGNSA. Trimming left V 3 bases short and J 5 bases short, with 11 bases between. The CDR3 nucleotides read TGTGCCAGCAGCTTGTCCTCTACTAACAATGAGCAGTTCTTC. Protein: CASSLSSTNNEQFF.

This chain links TRBV11-3 with TRBJ2-1; 9 positions agree with TRBD2. This CDR3 is built from 16 residues. The germline CDR1 and CDR2 sequences are SGHNT and YENEEA. The V segment lost 0 bases and the J segment 8 bases; nucleotides outside the gene matches: 8. CDR3 nucleotides: TGTGCCAGCAGCTTAGATGTGGGACTAGCTGGGTATGAGCAGTTCTTC. Its translation: CASSLDVGLAGYEQFF.

The genes are TRBV5-1 and TRBJ2-1, with 8 bases matching TRBD1. V trimming: 0 bases; J trimming: 9 bases; junction bases outside the gene matches: 5. The germline CDR1 and CDR2 sequences are SGHRS and YFSETQ. This CDR3 is 14 amino acids long. CDR3 loop: CASSLEDRVGEQFF. In nucleotides, the CDR3 is TGCGCCAGCAGCTTGGAGGACAGGGTTGGTGAGCAGTTCTTC.

The V call is TRBV12-3 or TRBV12-4, the J call TRBJ2-3; tentatively, D is TRBD1 (6 bases). This CDR3 contains 14 residues. Trimming took 3 bases from V and 6 from J, leaving 13 bases between them. The CDR3: CASSFGSGVDTQYF. In nucleotides, the CDR3 is TGTGCCAGCAGTTTTGGGTCAGGGGTCGATACGCAGTATTTT.

The chain couples TRBV20-1 to TRBJ2-3; 7 nucleotides agree with TRBD2. CDR3 length: 15 amino acids. The V segment lost 0 bases and the J segment 1 base; nucleotides outside the gene matches: 4. Germline V CDR1 and CDR2: DFQATT, SNEGSKA (reference sequence). The chain's CDR3 is CSARDPSGRTDTQYF. In DNA, the CDR3 is TGCAGTGCTAGAGACCCTAGCGGCCGCACAGATACGCAGTATTTT.

Many counts were recorded for this clonotype. Mismatch with germline at one junction end may stem from a read error. The CDR3 bases are TGTGCCAGCAGTTTATCTCCTGGGGCCAACGTCCTGACTTTC. It is translated as CASSLSPGANVLTF. The chain has TRBV5-1 and TRBJ2-6; D is undetermined. Germline assignment: CDR1 SGHRS and CDR2 YFSETQ. The CDR3 loop spans 14 amino acids.

This chain connects TRBV4-3 to TRBJ2-5; tentative D call: TRBD2 (7 bases). Between the trimmed V and J ends, which lost 0 bases and 5 bases, there was a span of 13 bases. The CDR3 totals 15 residues. The germline CDR1 and CDR2 sequences are LGHNA and YSLEER. For the CDR3, the DNA is TGCGCCAGCAGCCAAGATGCGGGGGCGAGGGAGACCCAGTACTTC. This gives the protein CASSQDAGARETQYF.

The gene calls are TRBV6-2 or TRBV6-3 and TRBJ2-5; D remains ambiguous. The CDR3 covers 14 residues. V lost 0 bases, J lost 2 bases, and 7 bases lay in between. Germline V gene sequence: CDR1 MNHEY, CDR2 SVGEGT. DNA of the CDR3: TGTGCCAGCAGTTACTCTCGGCGTCAAGAGACCCAGTACTTC. It yields the protein CASSYSRRQETQYF.

The genes are TRBV5-1 and TRBJ2-7; D unclear. CDR1 SGHRS and CDR2 YFSETQ come from the germline V gene. This CDR3 is built from 15 residues. The V end was cut by 7 bases, the J end by 0 bases, with 17 bases between. The CDR3 region has the DNA TGCGCCAGCTCTTCCAGGCCCGATAGCTCCTACGAGCAGTACTTC. As protein: CASSSRPDSSYEQYF.